The 7 T cell receptor beta chains below were found in one sample sequenced in a study of T-cell reconstitution after alpha-beta-depleted transplantation in children. Unique molecular identifiers were used to barcode this TCRbeta library. TCRdb fed the PCR reads into MiXCR, producing one record per CDR3 protein. This table holds 450,000 to 600,000 distinct CDR3 sequences, 10% to 13% found once. The material was PBMCs, obtained before TCRalphabeta/CD19-depleted stem cell transplant. Receptor source: a child aged 2 to 10 with inherited bone marrow failure, due to receive a stem cell transplant.

This chain connects TRBV4-3 to TRBJ2-5; TRBD2 agrees at 8 bases. V lost 4 bases and J lost 4; bases outside the gene matches: 8. The CDR3 consists of 15 residues. Germline values: CDR1 LGHNA, CDR2 YSLEER. CDR3 nucleotide sequence: TGCGCCAGCAGCCGCCGAACCCTAGCGGGAGAGACCCAGTACTTC. This gives the protein CASSRRTLAGETQYF.

There are many counts of this clonotype. The rearrangement uses TRBV29-1 and TRBJ1-1; no clear D. V was shortened by 6 bases and J by 5 bases, with 16 bases between the two germline ends. This CDR3 comprises 13 residues. Germline V gene data show CDR1 as SQVTM and CDR2 as ANQGSEA. CDR3 protein: CSVMRLGATEAFF. The CDR3 nucleotides are TGCAGCGTCATGAGGTTAGGAGCTACTGAAGCTTTCTTT.

This clonotype was picked up many times. The V gene is TRBV12-3 or TRBV12-4, the J gene TRBJ1-1; D gene uncertain. This CDR3 contains 13 residues. With 7 bases removed from V and 0 bases from J, the gap between germline ends came to 9 bases. The CDR3 DNA reads TGTGCCAGCAATCGGCAGATGAACACTGAAGCTTTCTTT. It is translated as CASNRQMNTEAFF.

Note on this clonotype: It is likely a read error, because the conserved phenylalanine at the end of the CDR3 is missing. The V gene is TRBV5-1, the J gene TRBJ2-5; TRBD1 or TRBD2 may be the D gene (5 bases each). V shed 2 bases and J shed 3 bases, with 11 bases lying between them. Per germline, CDR1 SGHRS and CDR2 YFSETQ. This CDR3 spans 14 amino acids. CDR3 amino acids: CASSLGQGEETQYS. The CDR3 DNA reads TGCGCCAGCAGCTTAGGGCAGGGAGAAGAGACCCAGTACTCC.

In its sample, this clonotype was seen many times. In nucleotides, the CDR3 is TGTGCCAGCAGCCAAGCACTAGCGGGAGTGCCGTCCTACGAGCAGTACTTC. Residues: CASSQALAGVPSYEQYF. The chain couples TRBV4-2 to TRBJ2-7; TRBD2 agrees at 11 bases. The CDR3 has 17 residues. The V gene's germline CDR1 is LGHNA and CDR2 YNFKEQ. V lost 1 base, J lost 1 base, and 6 bases stayed unmatched.

This clonotype showed up many times. The genes are TRBV7-9 and TRBJ2-1; D is ambiguous. The CDR3 contains 14 residues. Germline V gene data show CDR1 as SEHNR and CDR2 as FQNEAQ (reference sequence). V lost 5 bases and J 8 bases, leaving 16 bases between the germline ends. Here the CDR3 DNA reads TGTGCCAGCAGCCCCTCCTTTACCTTCTATGAGCAGTTCTTC. It translates to CASSPSFTFYEQFF.

The sample holds a few counts of this clonotype. The V call is TRBV27, the J call TRBJ2-1; 7 nucleotides match TRBD1. The junction had 3 bases not matched to a gene; V was cut back by 2 bases and J by 8 bases. CDR3 size: 13 residues. Germline V lookup: CDR1 MNHEY, CDR2 SMNVEV (reference sequence). The CDR3 reads CASSLPDRDEQFF. The CDR3 DNA sequence: TGTGCCAGCAGTTTACCCGACAGGGATGAGCAGTTCTTC.